This T cell receptor (beta chain) was recovered during a study of beta chain features in type 1 diabetes. Study findings and constraints: Among all four CD4+ subsets, Type 1 diabetes patients had TCRB CDR3s that were moderately but significantly shorter. A potential influence of HLA type upon TCRB rearrangement remained unresolved herein. At VDJ recombination sites, type 1 diabetes patients had fewer insertions and more deleted nucleotides.

The CDR3 runs to 15 residues. The germline V and J ends were trimmed by 4 bases and 2 bases, with 13 bases remaining between them. Per germline, CDR1 MNHNS and CDR2 SASEGT. Sorted CD4+ subsets: naive, central memory, regulatory, stem cell-like memory (CD45RO/CCR7/CD25/CD127/CD95/CD27 panel). As every portion of the isolated RNA was reverse transcribed, the sequencing read expressed TCRB transcripts. This table comes from immunoSEQ multiplex PCR, and its TCRdb copy is limited to in-frame clones, with some not included. The sample holds about 320,000 clones, about 14% seen once. This clone was seen many times. Antigen: not known.

This TCR was sampled from a man aged 30 to 39 in good health. The V and J genes are TRBV6-1 and TRBJ2-3; weak D call: TRBD2 (5 bases). The sample was central memory CD4+ T cells from blood. The CDR3 DNA sequence: TGTGCCAGCAGTGGTATACAACTAGTCACAGATACGCAGTATTTT. Its translation: CASSGIQLVTDTQYF.